This is a list of T cell receptor beta chains from one sample in a study of blood T cell repertoires in COVID-19. The protocol was immunoSEQ multiplex PCR, while the TCRdb copy is restricted to in-frame clones and leaves out a portion. The data show 340,000 or so clones, around 83% seen once. The material sequenced was peripheral blood. The receptors stem from a man under 40 with active or convalescent COVID-19. The CDR3 runs from the conserved cysteine through the conserved F or W. Fields, in order: V gene, J gene, D gene, clone size, CDR3 DNA, CDR3 protein. D genes are given only for firm matches. The size of a clone is reported for some rows only, either as once, few or many, or as a class for expanded clones.

v_call: TRBV11-2
j_call: TRBJ2-7
d_call: -
clone_size: -
cdr3_nt: TGTGCCAGCAGCTATGGCCCTTTACCCTACGAGCAGTACTTC
cdr3_aa: CASSYGPLPYEQYF

v_call: TRBV13
j_call: TRBJ2-7
d_call: -
clone_size: -
cdr3_nt: TGTGCCAGCAGCTCCACAAACGAGCAGTACTTC
cdr3_aa: CASSSTNEQYF

v_call: TRBV6-5
j_call: TRBJ2-1
d_call: TRBD1
clone_size: once
cdr3_nt: TGTGCCAGCAGTCGACAGGGGGCGCGCAATGAGCAGTTCTTC
cdr3_aa: CASSRQGARNEQFF

v_call: TRBV27
j_call: TRBJ2-1
d_call: TRBD2
clone_size: -
cdr3_nt: TGTGCCAGCAGTCAATATGGGACTAGCGGGAGTTTGGGGAAGTTCTTC
cdr3_aa: CASSQYGTSGSLGKFF

v_call: TRBV7-2
j_call: TRBJ2-7
d_call: -
clone_size: -
cdr3_nt: TGTGCCAGCAGCTTAGCGTTCCACTCCTACGAGCAGTACTTC
cdr3_aa: CASSLAFHSYEQYF

v_call: TRBV9
j_call: TRBJ1-5
d_call: -
clone_size: -
cdr3_nt: TGTGCCAGCAGCGCAGGGCTCTACAATCAGCCCCAGCATTTT
cdr3_aa: CASSAGLYNQPQHF

v_call: TRBV11-3
j_call: TRBJ1-1
d_call: -
clone_size: -
cdr3_nt: TGTGCCAGCAACCTAGGGGCCGCTGAAGCTTTCTTT
cdr3_aa: CASNLGAAEAFF

v_call: TRBV5-1
j_call: TRBJ2-1
d_call: TRBD2
clone_size: -
cdr3_nt: TGCGCCAGCAGCGTATTACCTCCCGGACCAGAGCGGGGCAGCTCCTACAATGAGCAGTTCTTC
cdr3_aa: CASSVLPPGPERGSSYNEQFF

v_call: TRBV30
j_call: TRBJ2-7
d_call: TRBD1
clone_size: -
cdr3_nt: TGTGCCTGGGATTTGGACAGGGGCCCTAACTCCTACGAGCAGTACTTC
cdr3_aa: CAWDLDRGPNSYEQYF

v_call: TRBV9
j_call: TRBJ1-5
d_call: TRBD1
clone_size: -
cdr3_nt: TGTGCCAGCAGCGTTACCGGGACAGGCCTTCAGCCCCAGCATTTT
cdr3_aa: CASSVTGTGLQPQHF